This T cell receptor (beta chain) was profiled in a study of cytomegalovirus exposure and HLA in healthy donors. The study's findings and limits: Overall, about 160 TCR beta chains were annotated as cytomegalovirus-associated.

The donors were in the roughly 120-subject validation cohort; that cohort was separate from the approximately 670-subject first cohort. Using immunoSEQ multiplex PCR, the repertoire was profiled, and TCRdb retains in-frame clones only, with some absent. This repertoire shows 300,000 to 400,000 clones, just over 85% found once; its top ten account for around 0.8%. The V end was cut by 1 base, the J end by 5 bases, with 12 bases between. The CDR3 has 15 amino acids. Germline V gene sequence: CDR1 SGHTA, CDR2 FQGNSA. In regard to this clone: Its cognate antigen is unknown.

Specimen: PBMCs. This receptor was taken from a woman aged 18-29 years in good health and CMV-seronegative. The genes are TRBV7-2 and TRBJ2-1; maybe TRBD2 (6 bases). The CDR3 coding sequence is TGTGCCAGCAGCTTAGACCGGGAGTGGGACAATGAGCAGTTCTTC. It is translated as CASSLDREWDNEQFF.